A selection of T cell receptor beta chains follows, all from one sample in a study of cytomegalovirus exposure and HLA in healthy donors. Generated by immunoSEQ multiplex PCR, the TCRdb table keeps only in-frame clones and is missing some. The sample lists roughly 130,000 clones, around 90% occurring once. The specimen sequenced was PBMCs. The receptors originated from a woman aged 25 to 39 in good health and CMV-seropositive. Each CDR3 is given with its conserved first and last residue. The D gene is left open where the match is weak. For some rows the clone size is stated as once, few or many, or as a class when expanded; others skip it.

V: TRBV19
size: .
D: .
J: TRBJ1-1
DNA: TGTGCCAGTAAGACGGACGGGGGCACTGAAGCTTTCTTT
CDR3: CASKTDGGTEAFF

V: TRBV9
size: .
D: TRBD2
J: TRBJ2-1
DNA: TGTGCCAGCAGCGCAAGCGGGAGATACAATGAGCAGTTCTTC
CDR3: CASSASGRYNEQFF

V: TRBV7-7
size: few
D: .
J: TRBJ1-4
DNA: TGTGCTAGCAGCAGCGGACTAACTAATGAAAAACTGTTTTTT
CDR3: CASSSGLTNEKLFF

V: TRBV7-3
size: .
D: TRBD2
J: TRBJ2-1
DNA: TGTGCCAGCAGCTTAAGAGGGAGGACTAGCGGGAGGGACAATGAGCAGTTCTTC
CDR3: CASSLRGRTSGRDNEQFF

V: TRBV15
size: .
D: TRBD2
J: TRBJ2-7
DNA: TGTGCCACCAGCTCCCGCCTAGCGGGAGAGTACGAGCAGTACTTC
CDR3: CATSSRLAGEYEQYF

V: TRBV11-3
size: once
D: .
J: TRBJ2-5
DNA: TGTGCCAGCAGCTTAGGGTTACTCCCAGGGGAGCAAGAGACCCAGTACTTC
CDR3: CASSLGLLPGEQETQYF

V: TRBV27
size: .
D: TRBD2
J: TRBJ2-5
DNA: TGTGCCAGCAGTTCCCCCCGTGTGCGGGGGGCCCAAGAGACCCAGTACTTC
CDR3: CASSSPRVRGAQETQYF

V: TRBV27
size: .
D: .
J: TRBJ2-1
DNA: TGTGCCAGCAGTTACTTTGGCTCCTACAATGAGCAGTTCTTC
CDR3: CASSYFGSYNEQFF

V: TRBV10-3
size: .
D: TRBD2
J: TRBJ2-7
DNA: TGTGCCATCAGTGAAAGAGCGGGAGCAAGTTACGAGCAGTACTTC
CDR3: CAISERAGASYEQYF

V: TRBV7-9
size: .
D: .
J: TRBJ2-2
DNA: TGTGCCAGCAGCTTCGAACCGGGACATTACACCGGGGAGCTGTTTTTT
CDR3: CASSFEPGHYTGELFF

V: TRBV19
size: .
D: .
J: TRBJ2-7
DNA: TGTGCCAGTAGTATCCGGGAAGCGTGGTACGAGCAGTACTTC
CDR3: CASSIREAWYEQYF

V: TRBV6-5
size: .
D: .
J: TRBJ1-5
DNA: TGTGCCAGCAGTTACTCGAATCCCGGTAGCAATCAGCCCCAGCATTTT
CDR3: CASSYSNPGSNQPQHF

V: TRBV28
size: .
D: .
J: TRBJ2-2
DNA: TGTGCCAGCACCCAACCGGGGTGGGTCGGCGGGGAGCTGTTTTTT
CDR3: CASTQPGWVGGELFF

V: TRBV7-2
size: few
D: .
J: TRBJ1-2
DNA: TGTGCCAGCAGCCCTACCAACTCCAATTCTAACTATGGCTACACCTTC
CDR3: CASSPTNSNSNYGYTF

V: TRBV5-1
size: .
D: TRBD2
J: TRBJ2-1
DNA: TGCGCCAGCAGCTTGAGCGGGAGACCCAATGAGCAGTTCTTC
CDR3: CASSLSGRPNEQFF

V: TRBV4-2
size: .
D: .
J: TRBJ2-7
DNA: TGTGCCAGCAGCCAAGTACAGGACAGCTCCTACGAGCAGTACTTC
CDR3: CASSQVQDSSYEQYF

V: TRBV5-5
size: .
D: .
J: TRBJ1-3
DNA: TGTGCCAGCAGCTTCGATCAGGGCTCTGGAAACACCATATATTTT
CDR3: CASSFDQGSGNTIYF

V: TRBV5-1
size: .
D: .
J: TRBJ2-7
DNA: TGCGCCAGCAGCTTGATGCCAGCGGGCCCCTACGAGCAGTACTTC
CDR3: CASSLMPAGPYEQYF

V: TRBV28
size: .
D: .
J: TRBJ2-2
DNA: TGTGCCAGCAGTCCCCCAAGGCAGGCCGGGGAGCTGTTTTTT
CDR3: CASSPPRQAGELFF

V: TRBV5-1
size: .
D: TRBD2
J: TRBJ2-5
DNA: TGCGCCAGCAGCCTGGGACTAGCAAATCCGGAGACCCAGTACTTC
CDR3: CASSLGLANPETQYF

V: TRBV2
size: .
D: TRBD2
J: TRBJ2-3
DNA: TGTGCCAGCAGGGGAAACGGGGGGACGGAGGCGGTTACAGATACGCAGTATTTT
CDR3: CASRGNGGTEAVTDTQYF

V: TRBV5-1
size: .
D: .
J: TRBJ1-3
DNA: TGCGCCAGCAGCTTAGGCGGGTCTGGAAACACCATATATTTT
CDR3: CASSLGGSGNTIYF

V: TRBV28
size: .
D: .
J: TRBJ1-2
DNA: TGTGCCAGCAGTTTCCTTTTATGGAGGGACTATGGCTACACCTTC
CDR3: CASSFLLWRDYGYTF

V: TRBV19
size: .
D: .
J: TRBJ2-2
DNA: TGTGCCAGTAGTATGGATGCGGAGGGAACCGGGGAGCTGTTTTTT
CDR3: CASSMDAEGTGELFF

V: TRBV9
size: once
D: .
J: TRBJ2-5
DNA: TGTGCCAGCAGCGCCCCAAACTTTGAGACCCAGTACTTC
CDR3: CASSAPNFETQYF

V: TRBV6-5
size: .
D: .
J: TRBJ2-7
DNA: TGTGCCAGCAGTTACTCCTCAGGAGGGTACGAGCAGTACTTC
CDR3: CASSYSSGGYEQYF

V: TRBV28
size: .
D: .
J: TRBJ1-2
DNA: TGTGCCAGCAGTCCCCCCGTGCTAGACTATGGCTACACCTTC
CDR3: CASSPPVLDYGYTF

V: TRBV19
size: .
D: .
J: TRBJ1-5
DNA: TGTGCCAGTAGTCTCTTTTGGGGAGATCAGCCCCAGCATTTT
CDR3: CASSLFWGDQPQHF

V: TRBV19
size: .
D: .
J: TRBJ2-1
DNA: TGTGCCAGTAGTAAGGGGGGAGGGGATGAGCAGTTCTTC
CDR3: CASSKGGGDEQFF

V: TRBV28
size: .
D: .
J: TRBJ1-5
DNA: TGTGCCAGCAGGGGGAGTAGGGGCAATCAGCCCCAGCATTTT
CDR3: CASRGSRGNQPQHF

V: TRBV28
size: .
D: .
J: TRBJ2-5
DNA: TGTGCCAGCAGTCCGGGGTCCCAAGAGACCCAGTACTTC
CDR3: CASSPGSQETQYF

V: TRBV6-1
size: .
D: TRBD1
J: TRBJ1-6
DNA: TGTGCCAGCTGGGGGACAGGGGGGGGTTCACCCCTCCACTTT
CDR3: CASWGTGGGSPLHF

V: TRBV19
size: few
D: .
J: TRBJ2-2
DNA: TGTGCCAGTAGTAGGACAGCGAACACCGGGGAGCTGTTTTTT
CDR3: CASSRTANTGELFF

V: TRBV29-1
size: .
D: .
J: TRBJ1-3
DNA: TGCAGCGTTGAAGAGAAGGAGGGCGGGGGAAACACCATATATTTT
CDR3: CSVEEKEGGGNTIYF

V: TRBV18
size: .
D: TRBD1
J: TRBJ1-2
DNA: TGTGCCAGCTCACCAACAGATCCGGGACAGGCAAACTATGGCTACACCTTC
CDR3: CASSPTDPGQANYGYTF

V: TRBV15
size: few
D: .
J: TRBJ2-3
DNA: TGTGCCACCAGCAGAGACAGAGGGAGCACAGATACGCAGTATTTT
CDR3: CATSRDRGSTDTQYF

V: TRBV6-5
size: .
D: .
J: TRBJ1-2
DNA: TGTGCCAGCAGTTACTCGTCCAGGGCGGGAGGCTACACCTTC
CDR3: CASSYSSRAGGYTF

V: TRBV11-2
size: .
D: TRBD2
J: TRBJ2-2
DNA: TGTGCCAGCAGCTTAGCGGGAGGGCCTAACACCGGGGAGCTGTTTTTT
CDR3: CASSLAGGPNTGELFF

V: TRBV25-1
size: .
D: .
J: TRBJ1-5
DNA: TGTGCCAGCAGTGAATATGGCCCGCCCCAGCATTTT
CDR3: CASSEYGPPQHF

V: TRBV27
size: .
D: .
J: TRBJ2-7
DNA: TGTGCCAGCAGTTTATCGGGGGAGGGACACCCCGGTTCCTACGAGCAGTACTTC
CDR3: CASSLSGEGHPGSYEQYF

V: TRBV11-2
size: .
D: TRBD2
J: TRBJ2-7
DNA: TGTGCCAGCAGCTGGGGGACTAGCGGGTTCTACGAGCAGTACTTC
CDR3: CASSWGTSGFYEQYF

V: TRBV7-2
size: .
D: .
J: TRBJ1-1
DNA: TGTGCCATGCGGACAGCCCACACTGAAGCTTTCTTT
CDR3: CAMRTAHTEAFF

V: TRBV27
size: once
D: TRBD2
J: TRBJ2-7
DNA: TGTGCCAGCAGTTTAAGTTTAGCGGGCATCTACGAGCAGTACTTC
CDR3: CASSLSLAGIYEQYF

V: TRBV7-2
size: .
D: TRBD1
J: TRBJ2-5
DNA: TGTGCCAGCAGCCAGATGGACAGGGCTGTCCCTGAGACCCAGTACTTC
CDR3: CASSQMDRAVPETQYF